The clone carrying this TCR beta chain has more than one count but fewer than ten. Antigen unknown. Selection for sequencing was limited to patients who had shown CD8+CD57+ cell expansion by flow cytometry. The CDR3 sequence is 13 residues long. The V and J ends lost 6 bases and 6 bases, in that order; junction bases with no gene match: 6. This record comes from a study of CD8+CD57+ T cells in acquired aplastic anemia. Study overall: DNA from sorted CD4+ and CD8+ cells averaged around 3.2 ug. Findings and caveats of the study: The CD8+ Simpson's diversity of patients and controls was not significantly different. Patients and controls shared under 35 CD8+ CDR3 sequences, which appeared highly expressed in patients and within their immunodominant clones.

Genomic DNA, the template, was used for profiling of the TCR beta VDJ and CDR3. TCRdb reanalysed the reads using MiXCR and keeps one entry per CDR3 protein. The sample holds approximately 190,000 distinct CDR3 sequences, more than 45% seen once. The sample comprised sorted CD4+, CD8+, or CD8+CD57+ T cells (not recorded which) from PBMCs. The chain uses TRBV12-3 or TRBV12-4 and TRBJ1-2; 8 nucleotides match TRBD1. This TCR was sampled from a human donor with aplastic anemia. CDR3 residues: CASSHDRGDGYTF. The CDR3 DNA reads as TGTGCCAGCAGCCACGACAGGGGAGATGGCTACACCTTC.